This record covers a single T cell receptor (beta chain). Its cognate antigen is unknown. Per the germline V gene, CDR1 is ENHRY and CDR2 is SYGVKD. The CDR3 has 15 amino acids. With 9 bases removed from V and 4 bases from J, the gap between germline ends came to 19 bases. Sequenced by immunoSEQ multiplex PCR; TCRdb stores in-frame clones only, minus some. The profile shows around 94,000 clones, 92% of them singletons. The sample is drawn from a study of siplizumab effects on memory and regulatory T cells. Whole-study results and caveats: Unstimulated naive T cells seemed to show more diversity than memory cells did, and they also seemed to be among the major contributors to the alloresponse. It was not possible to assign a naive or memory phenotype to roughly 75-97% of proliferating CD4+ or CD8+ clones. The authors did not confirm suppressive function in proliferating Tregs from siplizumab cultures.

The chain uses TRBV10-3 and TRBJ1-5; D remains ambiguous. Sample: CD4+ T cells sorted from blood. The clonotype comes from a human donor in good health. The CDR3 nucleotides read TGTGCCATTGCGAGTGGCATGGCGAGGAATCAGCCCCAGCATTTT. This gives the protein CAIASGMARNQPQHF.